A few counts support the clone carrying this T cell receptor (beta chain). As yet, its antigen is unknown. In the same sample, other DNA sequences code for this CDR3. This PCR relied on a set of 60 Vbeta primers and 13 Jbeta primers. Repertoires were generated with immunoSEQ multiplex PCR, while TCRdb's copy carries only in-frame clones and drops some. The table lists about 130,000 clones, around two thirds of them singletons, with roughly 3% in the top ten. The sample comes from a study of cytomegalovirus exposure and HLA in healthy donors. Whole-study context: Findings of an earlier analysis included roughly 120 million unique TCR beta sequences from roughly 190 million T cells.

Germline trimming cut 3 bases from V and 5 bases from J; bases unmatched to any gene: 4. The CDR3 length is 14 residues. Germline lookup yields CDR1 SGDLS and CDR2 YYNGEE. Whole-study results and caveats: Sequencing likely generated an artifact that appeared as a cluster of highly shared sequence variants. Previously analyzed data showed that most TCR beta V segments were productive at a frequency of about 87% or about 30%. It was confirmed in vitro that a few of the CMV-associated chains were specific for CMV antigens.

This chain connects TRBV9 to TRBJ2-5, with 10 nucleotides matching TRBD1. Sequenced: PBMCs. The clonotype originates from a human donor in good health. The CDR3 loop is CASSARTGGETQYF. CDR3 nucleotides: TGTGCCAGCAGCGCTCGGACAGGGGGGGAGACCCAGTACTTC.